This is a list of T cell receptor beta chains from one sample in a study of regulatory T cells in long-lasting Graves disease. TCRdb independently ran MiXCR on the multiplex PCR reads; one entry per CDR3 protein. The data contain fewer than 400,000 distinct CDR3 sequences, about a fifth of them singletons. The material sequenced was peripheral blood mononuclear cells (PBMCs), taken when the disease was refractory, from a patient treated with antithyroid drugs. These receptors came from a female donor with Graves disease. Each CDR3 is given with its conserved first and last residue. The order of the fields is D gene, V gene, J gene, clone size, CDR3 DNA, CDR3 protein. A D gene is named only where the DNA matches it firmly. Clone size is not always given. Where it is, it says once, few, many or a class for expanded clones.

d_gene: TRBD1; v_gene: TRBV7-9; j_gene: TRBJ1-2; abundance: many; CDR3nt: TGTGCCAGCAGCCGCGTAGGGGGCAGGAATGGCTACACCTTC; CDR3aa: CASSRVGGRNGYTF
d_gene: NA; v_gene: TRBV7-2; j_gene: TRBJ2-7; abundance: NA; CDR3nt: TGTGCCAGCAGCTTAGTGTCCGGGCCAAGGAGCTCCTACGAGCAGTACTTC; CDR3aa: CASSLVSGPRSSYEQYF
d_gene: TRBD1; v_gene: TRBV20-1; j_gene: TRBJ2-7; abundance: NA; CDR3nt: TGCAGTGGCATCCGGGACAGGGGCTACGAGCAGTACTTC; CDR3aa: CSGIRDRGYEQYF
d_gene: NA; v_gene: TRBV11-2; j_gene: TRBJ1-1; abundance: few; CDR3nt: TGTGCCAGCAGCCCTTCGTGGGAGGGTGAAGCTTTCTTT; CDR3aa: CASSPSWEGEAFF
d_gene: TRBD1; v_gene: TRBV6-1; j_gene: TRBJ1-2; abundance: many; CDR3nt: TGTGCCAGCAGAACCTTCACCCCGCCGGGACAGGGGGACTATGGCTACACCTTC; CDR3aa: CASRTFTPPGQGDYGYTF
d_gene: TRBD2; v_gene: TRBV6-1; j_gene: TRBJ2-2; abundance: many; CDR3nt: TGTGCCAGCAGCGGACTAGCGGGAGGGCCGGTCGGGGAGCTGTTTTTT; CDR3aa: CASSGLAGGPVGELFF
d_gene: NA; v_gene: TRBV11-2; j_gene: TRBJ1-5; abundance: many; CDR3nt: TGTGCCAGCAGCTTAGATGCAGGGCGATCAGCCCAGCATTTT; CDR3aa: CASSLDAGRSAQHF
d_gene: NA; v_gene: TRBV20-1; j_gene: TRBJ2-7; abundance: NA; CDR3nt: TGCAGTGCGGGTCAAGCGGCCTACGAGCAGTACTTC; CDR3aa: CSAGQAAYEQYF
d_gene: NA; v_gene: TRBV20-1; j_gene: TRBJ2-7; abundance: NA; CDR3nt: TGCAGTGCTAGAGATGGCAGGAGCTCTATCTACGAGCAGTACTTC; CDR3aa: CSARDGRSSIYEQYF
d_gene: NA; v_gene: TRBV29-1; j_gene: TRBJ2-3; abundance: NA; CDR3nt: TGCAGCGTTGTGGAGAGGGCAGGAGGGGGTCCAGATACGCAGTATTTT; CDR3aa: CSVVERAGGGPDTQYF
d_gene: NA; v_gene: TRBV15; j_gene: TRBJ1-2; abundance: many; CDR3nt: TGTGCCACCAGCAGAAAGACGGACGCTAACTATGGCTACACCTTC; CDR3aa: CATSRKTDANYGYTF
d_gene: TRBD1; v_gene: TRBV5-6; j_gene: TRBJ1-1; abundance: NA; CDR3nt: TGTGCCAGCAGCCTCAGGGCAGGGGGCGCGGACACTGAAGCTTTCTTT; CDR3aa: CASSLRAGGADTEAFF
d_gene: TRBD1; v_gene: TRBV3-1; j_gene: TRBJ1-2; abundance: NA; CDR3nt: TGTGCCAGCAGCCAAGCCACAGGGGCGGGTTATGGCTACGCCTTC; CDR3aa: CASSQATGAGYGYAF
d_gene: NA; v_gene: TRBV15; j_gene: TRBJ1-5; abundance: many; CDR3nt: TGTGCCACCAGCAGAGTGGGGCTAAATCAGCCCCAGCATTTT; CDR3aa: CATSRVGLNQPQHF
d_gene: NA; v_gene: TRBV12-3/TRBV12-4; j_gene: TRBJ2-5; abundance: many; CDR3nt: TGTGCCAGCAGTCGAGACAGGCAAGAGACCCAGTACTTC; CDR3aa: CASSRDRQETQYF
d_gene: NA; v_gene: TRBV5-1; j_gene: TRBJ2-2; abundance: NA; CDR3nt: TGCGCCAGCAACGCCAACACCGGGGAGCTGTTTTTT; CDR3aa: CASNANTGELFF
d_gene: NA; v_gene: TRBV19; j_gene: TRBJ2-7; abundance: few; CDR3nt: TGTGCCAGTAGTATTGGTATAGGTGCCTACGAGCAGTACTTC; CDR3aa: CASSIGIGAYEQYF
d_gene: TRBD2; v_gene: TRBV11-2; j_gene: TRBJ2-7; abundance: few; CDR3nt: TGTGCCAGCAGCTTAGTTTTAGCGGGAGGGCCCAACGAGCAGTACTTC; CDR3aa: CASSLVLAGGPNEQYF
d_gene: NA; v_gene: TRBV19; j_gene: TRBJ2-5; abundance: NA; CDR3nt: TGTGCCAGTAGTCGAGGACACAAACAAGAGACCCAGTACTTC; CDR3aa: CASSRGHKQETQYF
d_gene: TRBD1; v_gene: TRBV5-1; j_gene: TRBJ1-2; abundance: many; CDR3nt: TGCGCCAGCAGAAGGAACTCGGGACAGGATTATGGCTACACCTTC; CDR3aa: CASRRNSGQDYGYTF
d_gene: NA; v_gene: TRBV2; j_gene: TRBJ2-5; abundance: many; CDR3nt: TGTGCCAGCCTTCGGGACACCCAAGAGACCCAGTACTTC; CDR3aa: CASLRDTQETQYF
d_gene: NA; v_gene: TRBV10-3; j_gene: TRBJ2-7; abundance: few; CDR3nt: TGTGCCATCAGTGCCCTTACAGGGCCCACCTACGAGCAGTACTTC; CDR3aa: CAISALTGPTYEQYF
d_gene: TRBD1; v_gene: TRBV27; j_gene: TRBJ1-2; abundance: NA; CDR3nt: TGTGCCAGCAGTTTCAGACAGGGCTATGGCTACACCTTC; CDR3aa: CASSFRQGYGYTF
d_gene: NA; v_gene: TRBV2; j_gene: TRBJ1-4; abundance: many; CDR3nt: TGTGCCAGCAGGCTCTTCGCAACTAATGAAAAACTGTTTTTT; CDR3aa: CASRLFATNEKLFF
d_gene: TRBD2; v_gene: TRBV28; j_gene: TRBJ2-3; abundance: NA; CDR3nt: TGTGCCAGCAGTTTAGGAGGACTAGCGGGAGATACGCAGTATTTT; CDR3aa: CASSLGGLAGDTQYF
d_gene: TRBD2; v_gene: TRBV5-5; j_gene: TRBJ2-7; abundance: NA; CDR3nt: TGTGCCAGCAGCATACCACTAGCGGGAGGGATTCTTAACGAGCAGTACTTC; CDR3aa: CASSIPLAGGILNEQYF
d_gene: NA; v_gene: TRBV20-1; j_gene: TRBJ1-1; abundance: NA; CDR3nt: TGCAGTGCACAGGACCTACCGAACACTGAAGCTTTCTTT; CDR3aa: CSAQDLPNTEAFF
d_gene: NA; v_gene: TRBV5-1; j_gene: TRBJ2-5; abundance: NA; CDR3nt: TGCGCCAGCAGCTCCAAGACAGGAACTATAATAATTCAAGAGACCCAGTACTTC; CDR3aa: CASSSKTGTIIIQETQYF
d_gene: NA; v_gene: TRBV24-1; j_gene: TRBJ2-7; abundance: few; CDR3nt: TGTGCCACCAGTGTCGTATCTTACTACGAGCAGTACTTC; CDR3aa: CATSVVSYYEQYF
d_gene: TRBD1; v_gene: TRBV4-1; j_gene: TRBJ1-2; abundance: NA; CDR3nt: TGCGCCAGCAGCCTTACACAGGGTACAGGGGACTATGGCTACACCTTC; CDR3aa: CASSLTQGTGDYGYTF
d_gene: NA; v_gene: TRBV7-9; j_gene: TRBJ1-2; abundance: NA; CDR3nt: TGTGCCAGCAGCTTAGGCGCTCCAGAAAATCATGGCTACACCTTC; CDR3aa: CASSLGAPENHGYTF
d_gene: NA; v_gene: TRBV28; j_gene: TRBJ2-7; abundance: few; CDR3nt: TGTGCCAGCAGTCAGACCTACGGGCAGTACTTC; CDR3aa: CASSQTYGQYF
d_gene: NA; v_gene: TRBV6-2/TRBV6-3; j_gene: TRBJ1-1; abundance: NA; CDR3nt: TGTGCCAGCAGTTACTCGGGCCCTAAAGCTTTCTTT; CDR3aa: CASSYSGPKAFF
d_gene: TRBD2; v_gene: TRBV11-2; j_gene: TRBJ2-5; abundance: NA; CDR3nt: TGTGCCAGCAGCCCTCGGACTAGCGGGAGGGAGACCCAGTACTTC; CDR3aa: CASSPRTSGRETQYF
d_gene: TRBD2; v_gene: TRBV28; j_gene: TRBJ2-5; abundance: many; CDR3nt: TGTGCCAGCAGTCAGGGACTAGCGGGTGCCGAAGAGACCCAGTACTTC; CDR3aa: CASSQGLAGAEETQYF
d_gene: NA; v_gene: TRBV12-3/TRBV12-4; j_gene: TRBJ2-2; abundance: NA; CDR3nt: TGTGCCAGCACCCAAAAACAGGGTCCCACCGGGGAGCTGTTTTTT; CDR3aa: CASTQKQGPTGELFF
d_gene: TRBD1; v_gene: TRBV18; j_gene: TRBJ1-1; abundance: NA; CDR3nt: TGTGCCAGCTCAACAACCGGGACAGTAACGGCTTTCTTT; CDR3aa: CASSTTGTVTAFF
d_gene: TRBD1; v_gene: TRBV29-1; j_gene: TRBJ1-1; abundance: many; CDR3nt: TGCAGCGTTGGGACAGGGAACACTGAAGCTTTCTTT; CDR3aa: CSVGTGNTEAFF
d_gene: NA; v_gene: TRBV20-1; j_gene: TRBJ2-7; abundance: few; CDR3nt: TGCAGTGCTAGAGATAGAAGTGGGGCGATCTACGAGCAGTACTTC; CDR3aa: CSARDRSGAIYEQYF
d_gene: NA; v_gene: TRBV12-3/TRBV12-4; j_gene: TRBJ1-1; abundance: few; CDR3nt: TGTGCCAGCAGTTTCAGAGCAGGCCTCGAGGGCACTGAAGCTTTCTTT; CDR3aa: CASSFRAGLEGTEAFF
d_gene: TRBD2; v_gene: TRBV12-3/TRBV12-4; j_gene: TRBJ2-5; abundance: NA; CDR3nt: TGTGCCAGCAGTACGACAGGACAGACTAGCGGGAGAGGGGGTCGAGAGGCCCAGTACTTC; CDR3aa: CASSTTGQTSGRGGREAQYF